The 24 T cell receptor beta chains below all came from one sample that was sequenced in a study of blood T cells in healthy people across ages. The second PCR ran 7 to 11 cycles with a sample-barcoded 5' primer and J-beta primers. Each CDR3 protein is one row after TCRdb ran MiXCR on the 5' RACE reads. The sample contains hundreds of thousands of distinct CDR3 sequences, roughly 21% of which appear only once. The sample taken for sequencing was blood. The source of these receptors is a man in his 70s in good health.

J is TRBJ1-2 and V is TRBV4-1; D is possibly TRBD1 (5 bases). This CDR3 region has 17 residues. V lost 1 base, J lost 0 bases, and 15 bases lay in between. Looked up from germline, CDR1 is MGHRA and CDR2 is YSYEKL. CDR3 bases: TGCGCCAGCAGCCAAGCAGGGAATACCTTGGCTAACTATGGCTACACCTTC. Translating gives CASSQAGNTLANYGYTF.

This clonotype was seen more than once but under ten times. The genes are TRBV7-2 and TRBJ2-5; TRBD2 matches 8 bases. The closer fit of TRBJ2-1 to the DNA end suggests the J call may be wrong. The germline gives CDR1 SGHTA, CDR2 FQGNSA. The CDR3 has 15 residues. The CDR3 DNA reads TGTGCCAGCAGCCCTGTGGGCGGGAGGTTTAATGAGCAGTTCTTC. Translation gives CASSPVGGRFNEQFF.

For the CDR3, the DNA is TGCGCCAGCAGCCAATTCAAGGACTATGAGCAGTTCTTC. This sequence encodes CASSQFKDYEQFF. The V gene is TRBV4-3, the J gene TRBJ2-5; possibly TRBD2 for D (5 bases). The tail of the sequence fits TRBJ2-1 better, so the J call may be wrong. The CDR3 has 13 residues. Germline CDR1 LGHNA, CDR2 YSLEER.

The chain joins TRBV18 to TRBJ1-6; tentatively, D is TRBD1 (6 bases). Per the germline V gene, CDR1 is KGHSH and CDR2 is LQKENI. The V end lost 5 bases, the J end lost 6 bases, and 8 bases lay between the germline ends. There are 13 residues in the CDR3. The CDR3 region is CASSSGANSPLHF. As DNA, the CDR3 is TGTGCCAGCTCATCAGGGGCTAATTCACCCCTCCACTTT.

The chain recombines TRBV24-1 with TRBJ1-6, with 8 bases identical to TRBD1. After removal of 6 bases from V and 10 bases from J, the junction contained 7 bases not matched to a gene. This CDR3 spans 14 amino acids. In germline, CDR1 is KGHDR, CDR2 SFDVKD. CDR3 sequence reads: CATSQTGVESPLHF. CDR3 coding DNA: TGTGCCACCAGTCAGACAGGGGTTGAGTCACCCCTCCACTTT.

The V and J genes are TRBV12-3 or TRBV12-4 and TRBJ2-5; TRBD1 matches at 9 bases. The J call may be incorrect, as the DNA end agrees better with TRBJ2-7. CDR3 length: 15 amino acids. The CDR3, as DNA: TGTGCCAGCAGTTCCCGGGGACAGGGAGTGTACGAGCAGTACTTC. It yields the protein CASSSRGQGVYEQYF.

The rearrangement joins TRBV29-1 to TRBJ1-4, with D perhaps TRBD1 (6 bases). V lost 5 bases, J lost 7 bases, and 11 bases lay in between. The CDR3 spans 12 residues. From germline, CDR1 is SQVTM and CDR2 ANQGSEA. CDR3 protein: CSVRTVSEKLFF. The CDR3 DNA is TGCAGCGTTCGGACAGTTTCTGAAAAACTGTTTTTT.

The genes are TRBV20-1 and TRBJ2-1; 9 bases match TRBD2. With 6 bases clipped from V and 10 bases from J, the junction kept 7 bases outside the gene matches. Germline CDR1 and CDR2: DFQATT and SNEGSKA (reference sequence). CDR3 size: 12 residues. The DNA of the CDR3 is TGCAGTGCCCCCGTGGCGGGAGGGGAGCAGTTCTTC. Protein product: CSAPVAGGEQFF.

The chain couples TRBV29-1 to TRBJ2-7; tentative D call: TRBD2 (5 bases). Germline CDR1 SQVTM, CDR2 ANQGSEA. The CDR3 loop spans 12 amino acids. Trimming took 4 bases from V and 6 from J, leaving 13 bases between them. The CDR3: CSVVRAGSEQYF. Written as DNA, the CDR3 is TGCAGCGTTGTTCGGGCGGGTAGCGAGCAGTACTTC.

This clonotype was detected a few times. This chain joins TRBV7-2 and TRBJ2-4; no clear D gene. The CDR3 contains 12 residues. V was cut by 4 bases and J by 9 bases, with 10 bases left in between. Germline loops: CDR1 SGHTA, CDR2 FQGNSA. Here the CDR3 DNA reads TGTGCCAGCAGCTCCCTCTCAAGCATTCAGTACTTC. This translates into CASSSLSSIQYF.

Only a few counts were recorded for this clonotype. This rearrangement joins TRBV6-2 or TRBV6-3 to TRBJ1-1; D ambiguous. CDR1 and CDR2 from the germline V gene are MNHEY and SVGEGT. V was cut by 4 bases and J by 0 bases, with 9 bases left in between. There are 14 residues in the CDR3. The CDR3 nucleotides read TGTGCCAGCAGTTCCGACGGTATGAACACTGAAGCTTTCTTT. Amino acids: CASSSDGMNTEAFF.

This clonotype was detected once. The V call is TRBV3-1, the J call TRBJ2-1; 9 bases fit TRBD2. The CDR3 loop spans 15 amino acids. CDR1 is LGHDT and CDR2 is YNNKEL in the germline V gene (reference sequence). Trimming cost V 3 bases and J 6 bases; bases outside gene matches: 6. CDR3 region: CASSQSAGGGNEQFF. The CDR3 DNA reads as TGTGCCAGCAGCCAGTCAGCGGGAGGCGGCAATGAGCAGTTCTTC.

This clonotype was recorded many times. The junction shows a germline mismatch at one end, possibly a read error. The gene calls are TRBV7-9 and TRBJ2-5; D gene ambiguous. The CDR3 sequence is 10 residues long. Germline CDR1 is SEHNR and CDR2 is FQNEAQ (reference sequence). Here the CDR3 reads CASSSRAVVF. CDR3 bases: TGTGCCAGCAGCTCTCGGGCCGTTGTCTTC. The variable domain in full, completed from reference TRBV7-9 and TRBJ2-5, reads DTGVSQNPRHKITKRGQNVTFRCDPISEHNRLYWYRQTLGQGPEFLTYFQNEAQLEKSRLLSDRFSAERPKGSFSTLEIQRTEQGDSAMYLCASSSRAVVFGPGTRLLVL.

This clonotype has just a few counts. This chain uses TRBV24-1 with TRBJ2-3, with 9 bases lining up with TRBD2. The germline V gene has CDR1 KGHDR and CDR2 SFDVKD. The V segment lost 3 bases and the J segment 3 bases; nucleotides outside the gene matches: 12. CDR3 size: 18 residues. CDR3: CATSDRASGSGSTDTQYF. The CDR3 DNA is TGTGCCACCAGTGATCGCGCATCGGGTAGCGGGAGTACAGATACGCAGTATTTT.

This clonotype came up a few times. The V call is TRBV12-3 or TRBV12-4, the J call TRBJ2-1, with D perhaps being TRBD1 or TRBD2 (5 bases each). The CDR3 totals 15 residues. V lost 5 bases and J lost 8, with 19 bases in between. The DNA of the CDR3 is TGTGCCAGCAGTCTCCGGGGCTATGTATTCGATGAGCAGTTCTTC. It codes for CASSLRGYVFDEQFF.

The rearrangement links TRBV6-6 to TRBJ2-1; D call uncertain. The J call is in doubt because the DNA end fits TRBJ2-5 better. Germline-derived CDR1 and CDR2 are MNHNY and SVGAGI (reference sequence). The CDR3 runs 14 residues. The CDR3 DNA sequence: TGTGCCAGCAGTTCCGTGGACCAGACAAAGACCCAGTACTTC. It translates to CASSSVDQTKTQYF.

This sequence joins TRBV7-3 and TRBJ2-5; unclear D gene. Near its end, the DNA agrees better with TRBJ2-1, so the J call may be wrong. The CDR3 sequence is 13 residues long. Germline loops: CDR1 SGHTA, CDR2 FQGTGA. CDR3 bases: TGTGCCAGCAGCTTAACGCGTGTGGATGAGCAGTTCTTC. This codes for CASSLTRVDEQFF.

The rearrangement links TRBV7-2 to TRBJ2-1; 9 bases map to TRBD1. The CDR3 has 15 residues. CDR1 and CDR2 (germline): SGHTA, FQGNSA. J lost 5 bases, V lost 5 bases, and 7 bases had no gene match. The CDR3 spells CASSTEGQGHNEQFF. CDR3 sequence (DNA): TGTGCCAGCAGCACTGAGGGACAGGGCCACAATGAGCAGTTCTTC.

The chain combines TRBV10-3 with TRBJ1-1, with D possibly matching TRBD1 (6 bases). V lost 8 bases and J 0 bases, leaving 16 bases between the germline ends. The CDR3 runs to 15 residues. CDR1 is ENHRY and CDR2 is SYGVKD in the germline V gene. The CDR3 region is CAIGEGRGLNTEAFF. CDR3 bases: TGTGCCATCGGGGAGGGCAGGGGTCTGAACACTGAAGCTTTCTTT.

The chain carries TRBV29-1 and TRBJ2-1, with 7 bases identical to TRBD1. Germline-derived CDR1 and CDR2 are SQVTM and ANQGSEA. The CDR3 covers 14 residues. Trimming at V came to 7 bases and at J to 1 base, leaving 7 bases not matched to a gene. CDR3 nucleotides: TGCAGCGCGCCCTTGACAGGGTCCTACAATGAGCAGTTCTTC. This sequence encodes CSAPLTGSYNEQFF.

There are a few counts of this clonotype. The chain links TRBV2 to TRBJ2-2, with TRBD2 matching over 10 bases. V shed 1 base, J shed 9 bases, and the junction held 2 bases outside the gene matches. The CDR3 extends over 14 amino acids. CDR1 is SNHLY, CDR2 FYNNEI, per germline. The DNA for the CDR3 is TGTGCCAGCAGTGAAGAGCGGGAGGGCCGGGAGCTGTTTTTT. It encodes CASSEEREGRELFF.

A word on this clonotype: The CDR3 does not end in the conserved phenylalanine or tryptophan, so this is likely a read error. This sequence joins TRBV20-1 and TRBJ2-5; TRBD2 might be the D (6 bases). The DNA end is a closer match to TRBJ2-1, so the J assignment may be wrong. The germline V gene encodes CDR1 DFQATT and CDR2 SNEGSKA (reference sequence). CDR3 size: 15 residues. CDR3 DNA sequence: TGCAGTGCTAGACGGGGCGGGGAAGATTACAATGAGCAGTTCCTC. Protein product: CSARRGGEDYNEQFL.

At least ten counts were recorded for this clonotype. The gene calls are TRBV7-9 and TRBJ2-7; 9 positions agree with TRBD2. The CDR3 has 13 residues. J gave up 3 bases and V 6 bases, and 3 bases lay outside the gene matches. Germline V gene sequence: CDR1 SEHNR, CDR2 FQNEAQ (reference sequence). The CDR3 loop is CASSLTSGYEQYF. CDR3 DNA: TGTGCCAGCAGTTTGACTAGCGGCTACGAGCAGTACTTC.

For this clonotype: The junction and the germline gene differ at one end; a read error may be behind it. The rearrangement uses TRBV12-3 or TRBV12-4 and TRBJ2-3, with D possibly being TRBD2 (5 bases). The CDR3 spans 16 residues. This chain's CDR3 is CASSPLSGASTDAQYF. The CDR3, as DNA: TGTGCCAGCAGTCCCCTAAGCGGAGCTAGCACAGATGCGCAGTATTTT.